Described below is a single T cell receptor beta chain sequence and its context. This specimen belongs to a study of blood T cell repertoires in COVID-19. Study context: Acute and convalescent COVID-19 samples came from the United States, Italy and Spain.

The germline CDR1 and CDR2 sequences are MDHEN and SYDVKM. J was trimmed by 4 bases and V by 5 bases; bases with no gene match: 11. This CDR3 contains 17 residues. TCRdb keeps only in-frame clones here, not all; method: immunoSEQ multiplex PCR. The sample has fewer than 40,000 clones, around 85% seen once. Sequencing input: peripheral blood. The chain links TRBV28 to TRBJ2-3; 11 bases match TRBD2. This TCR came from a man in his 70s with COVID-19, enrolled during active disease. CDR3 amino acids: CASSRGTSGFKADTQYF. CDR3 bases: TGTGCCAGCAGTCGAGGGACTAGCGGATTCAAGGCAGATACGCAGTATTTT.